This T cell receptor (beta chain) was identified during a study of T-cell reconstitution after alpha-beta-depleted transplantation in children. Germline V CDR1 and CDR2: SQVTM, ANQGSEA. CDR3 length: 15 amino acids. V gave up 7 bases and J gave up 4 bases; unmatched junction bases: 14. Library preparation (for TCRbeta) was performed with unique molecular identifiers. MiXCR, applied by TCRdb to the PCR reads, yields one record per CDR3 protein. The sample contains under 750,000 distinct CDR3 sequences, more than 20% of which appear only once. This clonotype was seen ten or more times. Specimen: PBMCs, mostly from graft donor cells, collected 360 days after TCRalphabeta/CD19-depleted stem cell transplant. V usage is TRBV29-1 and J usage is TRBJ2-3; TRBD1 matches 7 bases. The origin of this receptor is a boy less than two years old who had a stem cell transplant for acute myeloid leukemia, so the T cells may come from the graft donor. Here the CDR3 DNA reads TGCAGCGGCACCGACAGGGTTTCATCAGCAGATACGCAGTATTTT. This translates into CSGTDRVSSADTQYF.